The 7 T cell receptor beta chains below all came from one sample that was sequenced in a study of blood T cell repertoires in COVID-19 (dated by TCRdb to the early 2020s). The method behind the library was the immunoSEQ multiplex PCR assay. Sourced from immuneACCESS, this table was stored by TCRdb with only in-frame sequences that have V and J called. A share of the clones is absent; for the studies checked, an unresolved V gene accounts for under half, and the remainder has no known explanation. This sample has roughly 74,000 clones in its table, and roughly 89% of those were observed once. The biggest ten clones account for 0.95% to 1.5% of the sample. The specimen sequenced was PBMCs or T cells enriched from blood (not recorded which). The receptor set was obtained from a woman aged 50 to 65 with acute COVID-19.

J is TRBJ2-7 and V is TRBV30, with TRBD2 as a possible D gene (5 bases). The CDR3 is 11 residues long. V lost 0 bases, J lost 6 bases, and 6 bases lay in between. Germline V gene data show CDR1 as GTSNPN and CDR2 as SVGIG (reference sequence). The chain's CDR3 is CAWSVAVEQYF. DNA of the CDR3: TGTGCCTGGAGTGTAGCGGTCGAGCAGTACTTC.

This sequence joins TRBV7-9 and TRBJ2-1; 12 bases are shared with TRBD2. Germline lookup yields CDR1 SEHNR and CDR2 FQNEAQ (reference sequence). The CDR3 is 16 residues long. V lost 3 bases and J lost 2; bases outside the gene matches: 2. The CDR3 loop is CASSFSSGRAYNEQFF. CDR3 DNA sequence: TGTGCCAGCAGCTTTTCTAGCGGGAGGGCCTACAATGAGCAGTTCTTC.

This clone was observed a few times. The CDR3 here is CASRLEGNIQYF. CDR3 nucleotides: TGTGCCAGCAGACTGGAGGGAAACATTCAGTACTTC. The rearrangement links TRBV4-2 to TRBJ2-4, with D possibly matching TRBD2 (6 bases). The germline V and J ends were trimmed by 6 bases and 6 bases, with 9 bases remaining between them. This CDR3 comprises 12 residues. Germline loops: CDR1 LGHNA, CDR2 YNFKEQ.

The chain combines TRBV11-1 with TRBJ1-3, with TRBD1 identical over 7 bases. The CDR3 contains 14 residues. J lost 0 bases, V lost 8 bases, and 4 bases had no gene match. Germline assignment: CDR1 SGHAT and CDR2 FQDESV (reference sequence). The DNA for the CDR3 is TGTGCCAGCGGGACAGCGCTCTCTGGAAACACCATATATTTT. Its translation is CASGTALSGNTIYF.

The chain couples TRBV6-1 to TRBJ2-7, with 7 nucleotides matching TRBD1. V gave up 3 bases and J gave up 3 bases; unmatched junction bases: 2. The CDR3 spans 13 residues. Germline CDR1 and CDR2: MNHNS and SASEGT. The DNA of the CDR3 is TGTGCCAGCAGTGAGGGGGACAGCTACGAGCAGTACTTC. This gives the protein CASSEGDSYEQYF.

The chain is built from TRBV11-2 and TRBJ1-1; 7 bases align to TRBD1. The J segment lost 8 bases and the V segment lost 6 bases, leaving 9 bases of the junction unmatched. The CDR3 is made up of 13 amino acids. Looked up from germline, CDR1 is SGHAT and CDR2 is FQNNGV. The CDR3 reads CASSVTGFTEAFF. The CDR3 DNA follows: TGTGCCAGCAGTGTGACAGGGTTTACCGAAGCTTTCTTT.

The J gene is TRBJ2-2, the V gene TRBV7-3, with TRBD2 matching over 13 bases. Germline lookup yields CDR1 SGHTA and CDR2 FQGTGA. V trimming: 1 base; J trimming: 7 bases; junction bases outside the gene matches: 6. The CDR3 has 17 amino acids. The CDR3 loop reads CASSLNPLAGGGGELFF. CDR3 sequence (DNA): TGTGCCAGCAGCTTAAATCCACTAGCGGGAGGGGGCGGGGAGCTGTTTTTT. The variable domain in full, with the rest retrieved from reference TRBV7-3 and TRBJ2-2, is GAGVSQTPSNKVTEKGKYVELRCDPISGHTALYWYRQSLGQGPEFLIYFQGTGAADDSGLPNDRFFAVRPEGSVSTLKIQRTERGDSAVYLCASSLNPLAGGGGELFFGEGSRLTVL.